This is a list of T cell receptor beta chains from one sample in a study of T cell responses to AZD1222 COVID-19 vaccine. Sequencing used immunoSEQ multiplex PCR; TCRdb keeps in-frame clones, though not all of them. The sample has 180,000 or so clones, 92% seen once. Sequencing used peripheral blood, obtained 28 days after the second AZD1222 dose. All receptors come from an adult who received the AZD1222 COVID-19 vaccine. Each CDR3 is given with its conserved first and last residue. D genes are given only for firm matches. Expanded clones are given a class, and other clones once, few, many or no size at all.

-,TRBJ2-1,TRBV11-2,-,TGTGCCAGCAGCTTAGGGGGGGGCGCCTACAATGAGCAGTTCTTC,CASSLGGGAYNEQFF
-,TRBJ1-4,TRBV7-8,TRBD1,TGTGCCAGCAGCCGGCCCCCGGGGGAGTTGGACAGGGCCCGAAAACTGTTTTTT,CASSRPPGELDRARKLFF
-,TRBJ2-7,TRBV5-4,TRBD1,TGTGCCAGCAGCGCAAGCCAGGGGGCTGGGTACGAGCAGTACTTC,CASSASQGAGYEQYF
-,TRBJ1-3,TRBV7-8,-,TGTGCCAGCAGCTCCCGGGGAGGCGCAGGGGCTACTCCTGGAAACACCATATATTTT,CASSSRGGAGATPGNTIYF
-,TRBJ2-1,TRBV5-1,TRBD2,TGCGCCAGCAGCTTGGCCGGGACTAGCGGGGGTAATGAGCAGTTCTTC,CASSLAGTSGGNEQFF
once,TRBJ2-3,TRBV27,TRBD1,TGTGCCACCCGACAGGGCCGGAGCACAGATACGCAGTATTTT,CATRQGRSTDTQYF
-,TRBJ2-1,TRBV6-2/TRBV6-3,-,TGTGCCAGCAGCCACCACAATGAGCAGTTCTTC,CASSHHNEQFF
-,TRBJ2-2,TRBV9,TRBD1,TGTGCCAGCAGCGTCGACAGGGCTTGGACCGGGGAGCTGTTTTTT,CASSVDRAWTGELFF
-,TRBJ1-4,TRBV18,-,TGTGCCAGCTCTCCCAGGGATGGGACTAATGAAAAACTGTTTTTT,CASSPRDGTNEKLFF
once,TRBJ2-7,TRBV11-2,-,TGTGCCAGCAGCCTGGGGAGTACTTCCTCCTACGAGCAGTACTTC,CASSLGSTSSYEQYF
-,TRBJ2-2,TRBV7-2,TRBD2,TGTGCCAGCTCCTCTAGCGGGAGGGGCACCGGGGAGCTGTTTTTT,CASSSSGRGTGELFF
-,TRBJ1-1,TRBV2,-,TGTGCCAGCGGGATGCGAAACACTGAAGCTTTCTTT,CASGMRNTEAFF
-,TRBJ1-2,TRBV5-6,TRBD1,TGTGCCAGCAGGCTGACAGGGGGCTATGGCTACACCTTC,CASRLTGGYGYTF
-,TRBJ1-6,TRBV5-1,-,TGCGCCAGCAGCTTGGGCGGCAGGGAGGATAATTCACCCCTCCACTTT,CASSLGGREDNSPLHF
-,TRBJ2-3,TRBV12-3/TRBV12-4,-,TGTGCCAGCACCTCCCGGGAAGATACGCAGTATTTT,CASTSREDTQYF
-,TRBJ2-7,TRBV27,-,TGTGCCAGCAGTTTGAGGGAGACCTACGAGCAGTACTTC,CASSLRETYEQYF
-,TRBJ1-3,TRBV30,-,TGTGCCTGGAGGAATACCGGGACTACCGAACACACCATATATTTT,CAWRNTGTTEHTIYF
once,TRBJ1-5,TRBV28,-,TGTGCCAGCAGCAGAGGGAAAGGGAGCCGGCAGCCCCAGCATTTT,CASSRGKGSRQPQHF
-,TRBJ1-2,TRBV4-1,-,TGCGCCAGCAGCCAAGATCTAGGGGACTATGGCTACACCTTC,CASSQDLGDYGYTF
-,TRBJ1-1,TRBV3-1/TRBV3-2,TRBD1,TGTGCCAGCAGCCATTCGGACAGGGTTTCTAACACTGAAGCTTTCTTT,CASSHSDRVSNTEAFF
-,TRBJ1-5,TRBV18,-,TGTGCCAGCTCACCCGGGCCCGGCCAAGGGGGAGGAAGCAATCAGCCCCAGCATTTT,CASSPGPGQGGGSNQPQHF
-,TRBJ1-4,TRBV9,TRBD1,TGTGCCAGCAGCCCCTGGACAGGGGATGAAAAACTGTTTTTT,CASSPWTGDEKLFF
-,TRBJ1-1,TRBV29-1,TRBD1,TGCAGCGTGAACAGGGGGCCGACTGAAGCTTTCTTT,CSVNRGPTEAFF
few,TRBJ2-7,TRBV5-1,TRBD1,TGCGCCAGCAGCTTGGCCGGGACAGGGCTCTACGAGCAGTACTTC,CASSLAGTGLYEQYF
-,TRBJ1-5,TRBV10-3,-,TGTGCCATTGCCACAGGGACGGATCAGCCCCAGCATTTT,CAIATGTDQPQHF
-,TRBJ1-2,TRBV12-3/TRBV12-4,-,TGTGCCAGCAGCTTAGGGATAAACTATGGCTACACCTTC,CASSLGINYGYTF